This T cell receptor beta chain was identified in a study of blood T cell repertoires in COVID-19. The overall study: The study drew acute and convalescent COVID-19 samples from the United States, Italy and Spain. Sources were T cells, B-cell-depleted T cells, or PBMCs; the material itself was cDNA or gDNA.

Per the original data handling: For nucleated cells, counts were estimated from reference gene primer amplification. Method: immunoSEQ multiplex PCR; TCRdb's copy keeps in-frame clones and lacks some. That table is the source of V, J and clone size, and D and trimming were worked out from the DNA. This table has 300,000 to 350,000 clones, about nine tenths appearing once. The Seattle patients joined while their infection was active and were tracked longitudinally afterward. Trimming removed 1 base from V and 3 bases from J; junction bases left unmatched: 2. CDR1 and CDR2 from the germline V gene are SGHRS and YFSETQ. The CDR3 is made up of 15 amino acids.

Sequencing was performed on peripheral blood. The V gene is TRBV5-1, the J gene TRBJ2-3; 10 bases are shared with TRBD1. The source of this sequence is a woman under 40 with COVID-19, enrolled during active disease. CDR3 sequence reads: CASSLRGQGTDTQYF. The CDR3 coding sequence is TGCGCCAGCAGCTTGAGGGGACAGGGGACAGATACGCAGTATTTT.